The sequence of this T cell receptor (beta chain) was determined in a study of human T cells and chemical hapten exposure (dated by TCRdb to about 2021). With respect to the entire study: For sensitization, 2% DPC in acetone was applied to a 2 cm by 2 cm area of upper inner arm skin. Blood for TCR sequencing was provided by twenty-nine alopecia patients at one to four time points (pre-sensitization, 2, 6 and 24 weeks). Alopecia areata with under or over 50% scalp involvement, alopecia totalis and alopecia universalis were represented in the patient cohort, which was mostly female. Libraries were pooled for sequencing, and variation in per-sample TCR yields was attributed mainly to small differences in library volumes within the pool. Patch testing on the upper back used Finn chambers containing 0.01% DPC, with scoring done after 6 days according to International Contact Dermatitis Research Group standards. The study tracked peripheral blood TCR repertoire changes in vivo during primary and secondary sensitization to the hapten diphenylcyclopropenone (DPC) in alopecia patients. Blood samples were taken from patients before sensitization (week 0) and then at 2, 6 and about 24 weeks after DPC sensitization. Throughout the study period of approximately 23 weeks, patients also received therapeutic DPC doses to the scalp every week.

Library preparation used RACE. TCRdb names NextSeq 500 as the instrument used. During library preparation, unique molecular identifiers were attached to individual cDNA molecules so that TCRs could be counted quantitatively and reproducibly. For every blood RNA sample, sequencing covered both the TCR alpha and TCR beta chains. The authors' pipeline ran thus. Samples had a median of about 90,000 TCRs, with a range from roughly 20,000 to 700,000. The Decombinator software suite was used to annotate the V, J and CDR3 of the TCR reads. Every sample was subsampled to the same number of TCRs (28,000) for the PS versus PT1 abundance plots. Expanded TCRs were defined as absent before sensitization and observed at least eight times at the 2-week time point. The raw public reads went through TCRdb reprocessing: fastp at Q25, MiXCR clone calling, in-frame beta chains kept. Under each unique CDR3 protein, matching rows form one entry showing the most common genes and DNA. None of the V and J calls come from the authors' own analysis; TCRdb made them. The sample records roughly 180,000 distinct CDR3 sequences, under 25% of which are singletons. The ten largest clonotypes hold about 6.7% of the sample.

Interpreted using the paper, the time point label stands for: patch test 1, 2 weeks after DPC sensitization. According to the study, the label for this sample's treatment or condition signals: therapeutic diphenylcyclopropenone sensitization with weekly scalp DPC. Blood at each patch-test visit was drawn before the patch test was applied. Patients were considered eligible if aged 18 to 70, diagnosed with alopecia and deemed suitable for DPC therapy, and patients were excluded if pregnant. Total RNA was extracted from unfractionated whole blood collected in Tempus Blood RNA tubes. The germline V gene provides CDR1 SGHDT and CDR2 YYEEEE. From the cysteine up to the phenylalanine, the CDR3 has a length of 12 residues. The kept DNA is CDR3 alone, 36 bases in frame from the first base. Trimming costs V 1 base and J 2 bases, and their ends lie 4 bases apart. Details on this clonotype: Its antigen is currently not known. Per-base quality was not reported, and no clone a single base away is much larger than it.

What the authors observed across the whole study: Alopecia, a presumed autoimmune disease, was present in all patients, so the immune response of the patients might differ from that of healthy individuals. Significantly more large CDR3 similarity clusters were formed by expanded TCRs than by pre-sensitization or healthy control sets, consistent with antigen-driven responses. Patch test score correlated positively with the number of PT1 expanded TCRs, reaching significance at thresholds 8, 16 and 32 but not at 4. The number of TCRs above 1 in 1000 frequency did not change with DPC sensitization; there was no evidence of global repertoire structure alterations. After repeated subsampling, the strength of the expansion versus patch-test correlation and the threshold at which it became significant changed.

This material consisted of whole blood, taken in connection with sensitization to the hapten diphenylcyclopropenone (DPC). This sequence originates from a woman in her fifties or sixties with alopecia areata. Some clones in this sample may be carry-over from other donors' samples. The chain was built from TRBV5-6 and TRBJ2-7; confidence is insufficient to name the D gene. The nucleotide sequence is given as TGTGCCAGCAGCTTGCAGCCCTACGAGCAGTACTTC. It encodes CASSLQPYEQYF.